This TCR beta chain was observed in a study of blood T cell repertoires in COVID-19. About the research overall: COVID-19 samples, acute and convalescent, were from the United States, Italy and Spain. PBMCs, B-cell-depleted T cells, or T cells were the source of the cDNA or gDNA that made up the material.

Per the authors' pipeline: For nucleated cells, counts were estimated from reference gene primer amplification. This table comes from immunoSEQ multiplex PCR, and its TCRdb copy is limited to in-frame clones, with some not included. That table is the source of V, J and clone size, and D and trimming were worked out from the DNA. The data hold fewer than 150,000 clones, with approximately 90% observed a single time. Germline V gene lookup returns CDR1 GTSNPN and CDR2 SVGIG (reference sequence). Trimming removed 0 bases at V and 2 bases at J, with 14 bases between. The CDR3 consists of 16 residues. The chain is built from TRBV30 and TRBJ1-5; D is undetermined. The sequencing input was peripheral blood. This sequence was found in a woman between 40 and 55 years old with acute or convalescent COVID-19. CDR3 DNA sequence: TGTGCCTGGAGTGTACAGACCCATAAGGGCAATCAGCCCCAGCATTTT. This encodes CAWSVQTHKGNQPQHF.